One and the same sample provided the 31 T cell receptor beta chains below, sequenced in a study of identical twins. TCRdb passed the 5' RACE reads through MiXCR, listing each CDR3 protein once. This sample yields 1.5 million to 2 million distinct CDR3 sequences, of which less than 40% are seen a single time; 0.25% to 0.3% belongs to the top ten. Sample: cord blood. These receptors were collected from a newborn girl in good health.

This clonotype was counted a single time. One junction end does not reproduce the germline sequence, and a read error may be involved. The rearrangement links TRBV28 to TRBJ1-6; TRBD1 agrees at 8 bases. Germline V lookup: CDR1 MDHEN, CDR2 SYDVKM. The CDR3 consists of 12 residues. The CDR3, as DNA: TGTGCCAGCAGTCAGCGGACAGGGCCCCCCCACTTT. It encodes CASSQRTGPPHF.

This clonotype was detected a few times. This rearrangement joins TRBV20-1 to TRBJ2-3; D call uncertain. The germline V gene encodes CDR1 DFQATT and CDR2 SNEGSKA (reference sequence). The CDR3 has 14 residues. The V end lost 6 bases, the J end lost 4 bases, and 17 bases lay between the germline ends. Written as DNA, the CDR3 is TGCAGTGCCCCTCAGTCCTACAGACCAGATACGCAGTATTTT. Amino acid sequence: CSAPQSYRPDTQYF.

The chain recombines TRBV4-1 with TRBJ1-1; a weak D match, TRBD1 (6 bases). CDR1 is MGHRA, CDR2 YSYEKL, per germline. V lost 4 bases and J lost 3, with 15 bases in between. There are 15 residues in the CDR3. The CDR3 spells CASSRLAQGDTEAFF. CDR3 bases: TGCGCCAGCAGCCGCCTAGCACAGGGCGACACTGAAGCTTTCTTT.

The chain combines TRBV27 with TRBJ2-2; TRBD1 or TRBD2 may be the D gene (5 bases each). Per germline, CDR1 MNHEY and CDR2 SMNVEV (reference sequence). The CDR3 contains 15 residues. V gave up 1 base and J gave up 7 bases, with 13 bases separating them. The CDR3 here is CASSLWAGDLGELFF. The CDR3 DNA is TGTGCCAGCAGTTTATGGGCCGGGGACCTCGGGGAGCTGTTTTTT.

The chain links TRBV6-1 to TRBJ2-7, with unresolved D. The CDR3 loop spans 11 amino acids. Germline V CDR1 and CDR2: MNHNS, SASEGT. Trimming left V 7 bases short and J 8 bases short, with 12 bases between. CDR3 region: CASTYGSQQYF. The CDR3 region has the DNA TGTGCCAGCACCTATGGGTCTCAGCAGTACTTC.

This clonotype has more than one count but fewer than ten. This chain links TRBV12-3 or TRBV12-4 with TRBJ2-1; TRBD1 matches at 9 bases. The junction had 10 bases not matched to a gene; V was cut back by 7 bases and J by 6 bases. This CDR3 has 15 residues. CDR3 bases: TGTGCCAGCACCAAAACCGGGACAGGGTCCAATGAGCAGTTCTTC. This sequence encodes CASTKTGTGSNEQFF.

This clonotype occurred many times. V is TRBV13 and J is TRBJ2-3, with D unclear. Trimming removed 5 bases from V and 5 bases from J, with 8 bases in between. The CDR3 consists of 12 residues. Germline CDR1 and CDR2: PRHDT and FYEKMQ (reference sequence). The CDR3 region has the DNA TGTGCCAGCAGCCCCCTCCGAGATACGCAGTATTTT. It codes for CASSPLRDTQYF.

The J gene is TRBJ2-4, the V gene TRBV11-2; D unresolved. From germline, CDR1 is SGHAT and CDR2 FQNNGV. The germline V and J ends were trimmed by 5 bases and 0 bases, with 11 bases remaining between them. This CDR3 region has 15 residues. CDR3 in DNA: TGTGCCAGCAGCCCACAGTTCCTAGCCAAAAACATTCAGTACTTC. This codes for CASSPQFLAKNIQYF.

This clonotype was observed a few times. V usage is TRBV2 and J usage is TRBJ2-3, with a tentative D call TRBD1 (6 bases). Germline CDR1 SNHLY, CDR2 FYNNEI. Trimming took 7 bases from V and 4 from J, leaving 6 bases between them. The CDR3 contains 11 residues. In nucleotides, the CDR3 is TGTGCCAGCAAGGGGGCAGATACGCAGTATTTT. Translating it yields CASKGADTQYF.

Only a few counts were recorded for this clonotype. The rearrangement joins TRBV20-1 to TRBJ2-7; weak D call: TRBD2 (6 bases). The CDR3 covers 13 residues. Trimming shortened V by 4 bases and J by 2 bases, and 12 bases separated the two germline ends. CDR1 DFQATT and CDR2 SNEGSKA come from the germline V gene (reference sequence). The DNA for the CDR3 is TGCAGTGCTAAACGGGAGTTAACCTACGAGCAGTACTTC. It encodes CSAKRELTYEQYF.

This chain links TRBV5-4 with TRBJ1-2, with D unresolved. CDR1 is SGHNT, CDR2 YYREEE, per germline (reference sequence). The CDR3 loop spans 14 amino acids. V lost 0 bases, J lost 3 bases, and 9 bases lay in between. The CDR3 spells CASSLGDVDYGYTF. The CDR3 DNA reads as TGTGCCAGCAGCTTGGGGGATGTTGACTATGGCTACACCTTC.

In this sample, this clonotype turned up many times. V gene TRBV5-1 combines with J gene TRBJ2-3, with TRBD2 identical over 8 bases. Germline CDR1 is SGHRS and CDR2 is YFSETQ. V lost 0 bases to trimming and J lost 0 bases; unmatched junction nucleotides: 3. The CDR3 consists of 16 residues. CDR3 loop: CASSLVSGASTDTQYF. In nucleotides, the CDR3 is TGCGCCAGCAGCTTGGTTAGCGGGGCTAGCACAGATACGCAGTATTTT. Supplemented by reference TRBV5-1 and TRBJ2-3, the full variable domain reads KAGVTQTPRYLIKTRGQQVTLSCSPISGHRSVSWYQQTPGQGLQFLFEYFSETQRNKGNFPGRFSGRQFSNSRSEMNVSTLELGDSALYLCASSLVSGASTDTQYFGPGTRLTVL.

The chain couples TRBV29-1 to TRBJ2-3; D possibly uses TRBD1 or TRBD2 (6 bases each). Trimming removed 3 bases at V and 6 bases at J, with 13 bases between. Germline V gene data show CDR1 as SQVTM and CDR2 as ANQGSEA. There are 13 residues in the CDR3. The CDR3 is CSVDWGAEDTQYF. The CDR3 DNA sequence: TGCAGCGTTGATTGGGGGGCGGAGGATACGCAGTATTTT.

This clonotype has just a few counts. This chain links TRBV28 with TRBJ2-7, with D unresolved. Germline values: CDR1 MDHEN, CDR2 SYDVKM. The V and J ends lost 7 bases and 1 base respectively, with 14 bases between them. This CDR3 has 14 residues. The CDR3 sequence: CASTPLDVSYEQYF. The CDR3 bases are TGTGCCAGCACCCCTTTGGACGTGTCCTACGAGCAGTACTTC.

This clonotype was observed a handful of times. This sequence joins TRBV10-3 and TRBJ2-1; 8 bases line up with TRBD2. Germline lookup yields CDR1 ENHRY and CDR2 SYGVKD. This CDR3 spans 15 amino acids. The ends lost 10 bases at V and 0 bases at J; junction bases unmatched: 8. The CDR3 bases are TGTGCCACCGGGGGGGGCCTCAGCTCCTACAATGAGCAGTTCTTC. The encoded protein is CATGGGLSSYNEQFF.

Comments on this clonotype: Germline is not matched at one junction end, which may reflect a read error. J is TRBJ1-1 and V is TRBV2, with D possibly being TRBD1 (5 bases). CDR1 is SNHLY and CDR2 is FYNNEI in the germline V gene. CDR3 length: 14 residues. The CDR3 loop is CASSASRANTEAFF. CDR3 DNA: TGCGCCAGCAGTGCGTCCAGGGCGAACACTGAAGCTTTCTTT.

The V gene is TRBV20-1, the J gene TRBJ2-3; the D gene is possibly TRBD1 (5 bases). CDR3 size: 14 residues. Trimming removed 3 bases at V and 4 bases at J, with 14 bases between. The germline V gene encodes CDR1 DFQATT and CDR2 SNEGSKA (reference sequence). CDR3 coding DNA: TGCAGTGCTAGCCCCGACAAGGGGTCAGATACGCAGTATTTT. It specifies CSASPDKGSDTQYF.

The chain is built from TRBV12-3 or TRBV12-4 and TRBJ2-5; D is ambiguous. V was shortened by 3 bases and J by 1 base, with 18 bases between the two germline ends. The CDR3 consists of 17 residues. The CDR3 nucleotides are TGTGCCAGCAGTTTCTCATCCGGGCCGCCTTGCCAAGAGACCCAGTACTTC. It codes for CASSFSSGPPCQETQYF.

A few counts support this clonotype. The V call is TRBV20-1, the J call TRBJ2-3; D might be TRBD2 (5 bases). With 4 bases removed from V and 3 bases from J, the gap between germline ends came to 17 bases. The CDR3 sequence is 15 residues long. Germline V lookup: CDR1 DFQATT, CDR2 SNEGSKA (reference sequence). The CDR3: CSAKEGRRGTDTQYF. The CDR3 DNA reads TGCAGTGCTAAAGAAGGCCGAAGAGGGACAGATACGCAGTATTTT.

This clonotype was seen a handful of times. J is TRBJ2-3 and V is TRBV3-1; TRBD2 agrees at 9 bases. This CDR3 spans 16 amino acids. The germline V gene has CDR1 LGHDT and CDR2 YNNKEL (reference sequence). V dropped 2 bases and J dropped 2; count of bases not matched to a gene: 5. The CDR3 sequence: CASSQISGGVTDTQYF. The CDR3 nucleotides are TGTGCCAGCAGCCAAATTAGCGGGGGTGTCACAGATACGCAGTATTTT.

Details on this clonotype: The junction and the germline gene differ at one end; a read error may be behind it. This sequence joins TRBV4-2 and TRBJ1-2; D is uncertain. The germline gives CDR1 LGHNA, CDR2 YNFKEQ. This CDR3 spans 12 amino acids. For the CDR3, the DNA is TGTGCCAGCAGCCAAGACAGTTTTGGCCACACCTTC. Encoded protein: CASSQDSFGHTF.

This clonotype was observed a handful of times. The genes are TRBV10-3 and TRBJ2-3; unclear D gene. The V end was cut by 5 bases, the J end by 3 bases, with 3 bases between. Germline CDR1 reads ENHRY; CDR2 reads SYGVKD. CDR3 length: 11 amino acids. Written as DNA, the CDR3 is TGTGCCATCAGTTGGACAGATACGCAGTATTTT. Encoded protein: CAISWTDTQYF.

V is TRBV20-1 and J is TRBJ1-5; tentatively, D is TRBD1 (6 bases). The V and J ends lost 4 bases and 2 bases respectively, with 15 bases between them. The CDR3 sequence is 15 residues long. CDR1 DFQATT and CDR2 SNEGSKA come from the germline V gene (reference sequence). The DNA for the CDR3 is TGCAGTGCTATAAAGACGACAGGCGGCAATCAGCCCCAGCATTTT. Translated, it gives CSAIKTTGGNQPQHF.

This clonotype was seen only once. The chain is built from TRBV7-9 and TRBJ1-6; no firm D call. Germline CDR1 SEHNR, CDR2 FQNEAQ (reference sequence). This CDR3 spans 15 amino acids. Trimming pared 6 bases from V and 6 bases from J, leaving 15 bases between. The CDR3 sequence is CASRTYDQSNSPLHF. CDR3 in DNA: TGTGCCAGCAGAACCTATGATCAGAGTAATTCACCCCTCCACTTT.

The rearrangement joins TRBV29-1 to TRBJ1-1, with a tentative D call TRBD1 (6 bases). Trimming left V 7 bases short and J 1 base short, with 13 bases between. The CDR3 is 13 residues long. Per the germline V gene, CDR1 is SQVTM and CDR2 is ANQGSEA. In DNA, the CDR3 is TGCAGCGCCCGCCAGACAGGGAACACTGAAGCTTTCTTT. Residues: CSARQTGNTEAFF.

The sample holds a few counts of this clonotype. The chain couples TRBV11-1 to TRBJ2-7; D not certain. Germline CDR1 and CDR2: SGHAT and FQDESV (reference sequence). The V and J ends lost 5 bases and 7 bases respectively, with 15 bases between them. CDR3 size: 13 residues. The CDR3 sequence: CASSLTNYNEQYF. CDR3 nucleotides: TGTGCCAGCAGCCTCACAAATTACAATGAGCAGTACTTC.

This clonotype was found a few times. The genes are TRBV6-2 or TRBV6-3 and TRBJ2-3, with TRBD2 matching over 7 bases. The junction had 5 bases not matched to a gene; V was cut back by 6 bases and J by 8 bases. This CDR3 spans 12 amino acids. Germline values: CDR1 MNHEY, CDR2 SVGEGT. In DNA form, the CDR3 reads TGTGCCAGCAGAGCCGGACTAGGTACGCAGTATTTT. It yields the protein CASRAGLGTQYF.

This clonotype was seen only a few times. The J gene is TRBJ1-6, the V gene TRBV2, with a possible D match to TRBD1 (6 bases). Germline assignment: CDR1 SNHLY and CDR2 FYNNEI. The ends were cut back, 6 bases at V and 7 bases at J, with 16 bases in the middle. The CDR3 covers 15 residues. CDR3 nucleotide sequence: TGTGCCAGCAGGGACAGTGCTTCACGGAATTCACCCCTCCACTTT. Translation: CASRDSASRNSPLHF.

This clonotype was detected only once. The V call is TRBV20-1, the J call TRBJ2-1; D is possibly TRBD1 or TRBD2 (5 bases each). The V end was cut by 6 bases, the J end by 8 bases, with 23 bases between. Germline CDR1 reads DFQATT; CDR2 reads SNEGSKA (reference sequence). CDR3 length equals 15 residues. The CDR3 DNA reads TGCAGTGCCGAAAATCGGGACCAGCTCGGGGATGAGCAGTTCTTC. Its protein product is CSAENRDQLGDEQFF.

The genes are TRBV27 and TRBJ2-7; TRBD2 agrees at 15 bases. CDR3 size: 16 residues. From germline, CDR1 is MNHEY and CDR2 SMNVEV (reference sequence). Trimming at V came to 6 bases and at J to 2 bases, leaving 5 bases not matched to a gene. The CDR3: CASRRGTSGRTYEQYF. The CDR3 coding sequence is TGTGCCAGCAGAAGGGGGACTAGCGGGAGGACCTACGAGCAGTACTTC.

This clonotype was seen more than once but under ten times. The chain uses TRBV14 and TRBJ2-1, with 7 positions matching TRBD1. V shed 2 bases and J 10 bases; nucleotides not matched to a gene: 5. This CDR3 comprises 13 residues. Germline CDR1 is SGHDN and CDR2 is FVKESK. The CDR3: CASSQFPGQEQFF. CDR3 bases: TGTGCCAGCAGCCAATTTCCGGGACAGGAGCAGTTCTTC.